The entry below gives a single T cell receptor beta chain sequence along with its context. This sample stems from a study of blood T cell repertoires in COVID-19. Study details: T cells, B-cell-depleted T cells, or PBMCs supplied cDNA or gDNA.

Participants had their cohort set by participant-reported clinical history. The CDR3 runs 14 residues. The trim removed 5 bases at V and 0 bases at J, leaving 5 bases unmatched. In germline, CDR1 is SGHTS, CDR2 YDEGEE. Authors' analysis steps: Cell counts per sample came from amplifying reference gene primers. The method was immunoSEQ multiplex PCR; TCRdb's version includes in-frame clones alone and lacks a portion of them. V and J calls plus clone size are reproduced from that table; the DNA served to infer D and trimming. The table has 250,000 to 300,000 clones, 75% to 90% seen once. This clonotype was obtained from a man aged 40-55 years who had recovered from COVID-19. Sequenced material: PBMCs or T cells enriched from blood (not recorded which). The chain has TRBV5-8 and TRBJ2-7; 7 nucleotides match TRBD1. CDR3 region: CASRNRGSSYEQYF. CDR3 bases: TGTGCCAGCAGGAACAGGGGAAGCTCCTACGAGCAGTACTTC.